These T cell receptor beta chains were read from a single sample in a study of blood T cell repertoires in COVID-19. Assay used: immunoSEQ multiplex PCR; TCRdb lists only in-frame clones, some missing. The sample has 30,000 to 40,000 clones, about 74% seen once. Sequencing used peripheral blood. Receptors were obtained from a man in his 70s with COVID-19, enrolled during active disease. Both conserved end residues are part of each CDR3. A D gene is named only where the DNA matches it firmly. Not every row has a clone size; where given, it reads once, few, many or a size class.

>TRBJ2-1|TRBV11-2|TRBD2|-
CASSEGLAGYNEQFF
TGTGCCAGCAGCGAGGGACTAGCGGGTTACAATGAGCAGTTCTTC
>TRBJ2-1|TRBV29-1|TRBD1|once
CSVEPGQYDNEQFF
TGCAGCGTTGAACCGGGACAGTACGACAATGAGCAGTTCTTC
>TRBJ1-6|TRBV10-3|TRBD1|-
CAISRPGQGGSPLHF
TGTGCCATCAGTAGACCGGGACAGGGGGGTTCACCCCTCCACTTT
>TRBJ1-2|TRBV4-1|TRBD1|few
CASSQGQGARGYTF
TGCGCCAGCAGCCAGGGACAGGGGGCTAGAGGCTACACCTTC
>TRBJ2-3|TRBV7-3|TRBD2|-
CASSLTTRGGDTDTQYF
TGTGCCAGCAGCTTAACGACTCGCGGGGGAGATACAGATACGCAGTATTTT
>TRBJ1-6|TRBV19|-|-
CASSIYEGLGGNSPLHF
TGTGCCAGTAGTATATACGAAGGATTGGGGGGGAATTCACCCCTCCACTTT
>TRBJ2-7|TRBV7-8|TRBD2|-
CASSLVAGGGYEQYF
TGTGCCAGCAGCTTAGTGGCGGGAGGGGGGTACGAGCAGTACTTC
>TRBJ1-2|TRBV19|-|-
CASSIGSTNYGYTF
TGTGCCAGTAGTATCGGCTCGACAAACTATGGCTACACCTTC
>TRBJ1-1|TRBV19|TRBD1|-
CASSTGTGHTEAFF
TGTGCCAGTAGTACCGGGACAGGACACACTGAAGCTTTCTTT
>TRBJ1-3|TRBV13|-|once
CASSSGTLSSGNTIYF
TGTGCCAGCAGCTCAGGGACACTGAGCTCTGGAAACACCATATATTTT
>TRBJ2-3|TRBV19|-|-
CASSIPQGRNSDTQYF
TGTGCCAGTAGTATCCCACAGGGAAGGAACTCAGATACGCAGTATTTT
>TRBJ2-1|TRBV3-1/TRBV3-2|-|-
CASSQTTGGYNEQFF
TGTGCCAGCAGCCAAACGACCGGGGGCTACAATGAGCAGTTCTTC
>TRBJ1-1|TRBV5-1|TRBD1|-
CASSLGTGFKLHTEAFF
TGCGCCAGCAGCTTGGGGACAGGGTTTAAACTTCACACTGAAGCTTTCTTT
>TRBJ1-5|TRBV2|-|-
CASMSLRRGVNQPQHF
TGTGCCAGCATGTCACTGCGACGGGGGGTTAATCAGCCCCAGCATTTT
>TRBJ2-7|TRBV6-1|-|-
CASSDSTDEQYF
TGTGCCAGCAGTGACTCGACAGACGAGCAGTACTTC
>TRBJ1-2|TRBV6-2/TRBV6-3|-|-
CASSHSAGYTF
TGTGCCAGCAGCCACTCTGCAGGGTACACCTTC
>TRBJ2-1|TRBV29-1|TRBD2|-
CSVRALAGVAYNEQFF
TGCAGCGTCCGGGCCCTAGCGGGAGTCGCCTACAATGAGCAGTTCTTC
>TRBJ2-1|TRBV5-5|TRBD2|-
CASSLGLAGGYNEQFF
TGTGCCAGCAGCTTGGGTCTAGCGGGAGGGTACAATGAGCAGTTCTTC
>TRBJ2-7|TRBV7-9|-|-
CASSSGLPPLEQYF
TGTGCCAGCAGCTCCGGACTCCCCCCCCTCGAGCAGTACTTC
>TRBJ1-5|TRBV5-1|-|-
CASSLDRVAGQPQHF
TGCGCCAGCAGCTTGGACCGAGTAGCGGGTCAGCCCCAGCATTTT
>TRBJ1-5|TRBV7-9|-|-
CASSIEQESQPQHF
TGTGCCAGCAGCATCGAACAGGAGTCTCAGCCCCAGCATTTT
>TRBJ1-2|TRBV12-3/TRBV12-4|-|-
CASSHQLNYGYTF
TGTGCCAGCAGCCATCAGTTAAACTATGGCTACACCTTC
>TRBJ1-3|TRBV19|-|-
CASSRQGWAGNTIYF
TGTGCCAGTAGTAGGCAGGGATGGGCTGGAAACACCATATATTTT
>TRBJ1-4|TRBV4-1|-|-
CASSQKRGLGRATNEKLFF
TGCGCCAGCAGCCAAAAAAGGGGATTAGGTCGTGCAACTAATGAAAAACTGTTTTTT
>TRBJ2-7|TRBV10-2|TRBD1|-
CASRRQGVSYEQYF
TGCGCCAGCCGTAGACAGGGGGTGTCCTACGAGCAGTACTTC
>TRBJ2-3|TRBV7-9|-|-
CATNVETSTDTQYF
TGTGCCACTAACGTTGAGACTAGCACAGATACGCAGTATTTT
>TRBJ2-1|TRBV5-1|TRBD2|-
CASSLASIGLAGGLGNEQFF
TGCGCCAGCAGCTTGGCCTCAATAGGACTAGCGGGGGGATTGGGTAATGAGCAGTTCTTC
>TRBJ2-1|TRBV11-2|TRBD1|-
CASSLRQGSYEQFF
TGTGCCAGCAGCTTAAGACAGGGCAGCTATGAGCAGTTCTTC
>TRBJ1-2|TRBV30|-|-
CAWSKLGQGYTF
TGTGCCTGGAGTAAACTGGGGCAAGGCTACACCTTC
>TRBJ2-1|TRBV7-9|TRBD2|-
CASSYLGGGAYEQFF
TGTGCCAGCAGCTACCTCGGCGGGGGGGCGTATGAGCAGTTCTTC
>TRBJ2-7|TRBV9|TRBD2|-
CASSVAGLAGGEQYF
TGTGCCAGCAGCGTAGCTGGACTAGCGGGAGGGGAGCAGTACTTC
>TRBJ2-7|TRBV3-1/TRBV3-2|-|-
CASSQDGMAEQYF
TGTGCCAGCAGCCAAGATGGCATGGCCGAGCAGTACTTC
>TRBJ2-1|TRBV18|TRBD2|once
CASSPPTGGSGDEQFF
TGTGCCAGCTCACCACCGACGGGCGGGAGCGGGGATGAGCAGTTCTTC
>TRBJ2-4|TRBV11-1|-|-
CASSRGAVGVPYF
TGTGCCAGCAGCCGGGGGGCGGTCGGAGTCCCGTACTTC
>TRBJ1-6|TRBV18|-|once
CASSRPGEGTSPLHF
TGTGCCAGCTCACGGCCGGGAGAAGGGACTTCACCCCTCCACTTT
>TRBJ1-3|TRBV3-1/TRBV3-2|-|-
CASSPPRPDSYSGNTIYF
TGTGCCAGCAGCCCGCCTCGTCCAGACAGCTACTCTGGAAACACCATATATTTT